Presented here are 8 T cell receptor beta chains from one specimen sequenced in a study of CD8 T cells in Susac syndrome. RNA in amounts of roughly 0.5 to 1 ug was reverse transcribed with random hexamers. TCRdb re-analysed the immunoSEQ multiplex PCR reads in MiXCR, keeping a single row per CDR3 protein. The repertoire holds nearly 70,000 distinct CDR3 sequences, with about 95% as singletons. Sequenced: CD8+ T cells from PBMCs. The receptors come from a human donor in good health.

This clonotype has only one observation. V gene TRBV30 combines with J gene TRBJ2-1; possible D gene TRBD2, 5 bases. The CDR3 loop spans 14 amino acids. In germline, CDR1 is GTSNPN, CDR2 SVGIG (reference sequence). V was shortened by 0 bases and J by 1 base, with 7 bases between the two germline ends. The CDR3 DNA sequence: TGTGCCTGGAGTGTGAGGGCTTCCTACAATGAGCAGTTCTTC. This sequence encodes CAWSVRASYNEQFF.

The CDR3 DNA sequence: TGCAGCGACGGGTCGACAGGGGATAATGGCTACACCTTC. Translating gives CSDGSTGDNGYTF. V is TRBV29-1 and J is TRBJ1-2; TRBD1 aligns across 8 bases. The CDR3 sequence is 13 residues long. Germline loops: CDR1 SQVTM, CDR2 ANQGSEA. V lost 7 bases, J lost 6 bases, and 10 bases stayed unmatched. Combining the CDR3 with reference TRBV29-1 and TRBJ1-2 gives the whole variable domain SAVISQKPSRDICQRGTSLTIQCQVDSQVTMMFWYRQQPGQSLTLIATANQGSEATYESGFVIDKFPISRPNLTFSTLTVSNMSPEDSSIYLCSDGSTGDNGYTFGSGTRLTVV.

The rearrangement links TRBV7-2 to TRBJ2-4; 9 nucleotides align to TRBD1. The CDR3 has 16 amino acids. V trimming: 5 bases; J trimming: 0 bases; junction bases outside the gene matches: 5. Germline V gene sequence: CDR1 SGHTA, CDR2 FQGNSA. The CDR3 DNA reads TGTGCCAGCAGCCCGAGGACAGGGGCAGCCAAAAACATTCAGTACTTC. It translates to CASSPRTGAAKNIQYF.

The V call is TRBV5-1, the J call TRBJ1-2; 8 positions agree with TRBD1. Germline V gene sequence: CDR1 SGHRS, CDR2 YFSETQ. The junction had 12 bases not matched to a gene; V was cut back by 0 bases and J by 8 bases. This CDR3 is built from 16 residues. The CDR3 sequence: CASSLAPSDRDEGYTF. CDR3 in DNA: TGCGCCAGCAGCTTGGCCCCGTCGGACAGGGATGAAGGCTACACCTTC.

The CDR3 loop is CSVPDYYNEQFF. The DNA of the CDR3 is TGCAGCGTTCCTGATTACTACAATGAGCAGTTCTTC. V is TRBV29-1 and J is TRBJ2-1; D is unclear. V was cut by 5 bases and J by 3 bases, with 8 bases left in between. This CDR3 is built from 12 residues. The germline V gene has CDR1 SQVTM and CDR2 ANQGSEA.

The chain has TRBV5-4 and TRBJ2-5, with D maybe TRBD2 (7 bases). V was cut by 5 bases and J by 4 bases, with 18 bases left in between. The germline V gene has CDR1 SGHNT and CDR2 YYREEE (reference sequence). The CDR3 is made up of 15 amino acids. Here the CDR3 reads CASRRSRGGSETQYF. The DNA for the CDR3 is TGTGCCAGCAGACGTAGCAGGGGAGGGTCAGAGACCCAGTACTTC.

The rearrangement uses TRBV6-2 or TRBV6-3 and TRBJ1-1; D is unresolved. The germline V gene has CDR1 MNHEY and CDR2 SVGEGT. With 4 bases removed from V and 1 base from J, the gap between germline ends came to 10 bases. The CDR3 runs to 14 residues. Here the CDR3 DNA reads TGTGCCAGCAGTTCGACGCAGTGGAACACTGAAGCTTTCTTT. As protein: CASSSTQWNTEAFF.

J is TRBJ2-5 and V is TRBV7-2; no reliable D call. This CDR3 region has 14 residues. Per germline, CDR1 SGHTA and CDR2 FQGNSA. The germline V and J ends were trimmed by 4 bases and 0 bases, with 9 bases remaining between them. The CDR3 sequence is CASSSTVYQETQYF. DNA of the CDR3: TGTGCCAGCAGCTCAACGGTGTACCAAGAGACCCAGTACTTC.